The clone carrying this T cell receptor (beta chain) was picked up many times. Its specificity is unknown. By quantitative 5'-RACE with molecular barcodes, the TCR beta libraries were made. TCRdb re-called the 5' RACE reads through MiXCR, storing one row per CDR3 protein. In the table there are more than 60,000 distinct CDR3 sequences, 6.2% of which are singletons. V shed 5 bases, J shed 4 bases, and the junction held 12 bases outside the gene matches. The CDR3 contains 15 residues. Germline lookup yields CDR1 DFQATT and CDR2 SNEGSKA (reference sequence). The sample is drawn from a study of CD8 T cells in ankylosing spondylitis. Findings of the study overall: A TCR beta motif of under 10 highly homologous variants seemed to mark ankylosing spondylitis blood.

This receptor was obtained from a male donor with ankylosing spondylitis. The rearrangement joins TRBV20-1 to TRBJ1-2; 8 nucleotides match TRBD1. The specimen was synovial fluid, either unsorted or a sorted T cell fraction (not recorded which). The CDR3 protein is CSAPNPGGVFYGYTF. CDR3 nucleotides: TGCAGTGCTCCTAATCCAGGGGGCGTATTCTATGGCTACACCTTC.